Detailed here is one TCR beta chain. Its antigen remains unidentified. Assay used: immunoSEQ multiplex PCR; TCRdb lists only in-frame clones, some missing. The table records about 120,000 clones, less than 90% of them present only once. Per the germline V gene, CDR1 is SGHKS and CDR2 is YYEKEE (reference sequence). CDR3 size: 14 residues. V was clipped by 0 bases and J by 6 bases, with 13 bases between them. These data come from a study of T cell responses to AZD1222 COVID-19 vaccine. Study-wide background: Pooling covered second doses at about 4 or about 12 weeks. Overall study results and limits: Repertoires were sampled only after the peak T cell response.

This rearrangement joins TRBV5-5 to TRBJ2-7, with D perhaps matching TRBD1 (6 bases). The receptor was isolated from an adult in good health. This sample comprised peripheral blood, obtained on day 0 of AZD1222 vaccination. CDR3 bases: TGTGCCAGCAGCTTGGGGACAGAATCGCTCGAGCAGTACTTC. It yields the protein CASSLGTESLEQYF.